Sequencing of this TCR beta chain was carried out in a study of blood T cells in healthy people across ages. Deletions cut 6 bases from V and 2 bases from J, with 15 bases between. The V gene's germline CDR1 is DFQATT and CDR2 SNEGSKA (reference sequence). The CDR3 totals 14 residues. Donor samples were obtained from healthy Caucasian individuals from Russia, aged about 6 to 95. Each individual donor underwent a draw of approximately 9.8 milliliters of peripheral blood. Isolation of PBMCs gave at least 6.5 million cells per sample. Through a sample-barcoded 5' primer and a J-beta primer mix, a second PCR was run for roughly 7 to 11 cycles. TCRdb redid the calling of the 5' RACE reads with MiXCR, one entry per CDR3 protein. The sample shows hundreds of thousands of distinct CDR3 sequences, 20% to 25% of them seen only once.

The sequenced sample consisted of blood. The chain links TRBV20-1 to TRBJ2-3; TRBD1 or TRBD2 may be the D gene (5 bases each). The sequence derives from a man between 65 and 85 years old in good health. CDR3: CSAGTDAHTDTQYF. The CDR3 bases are TGCAGTGCAGGGACCGACGCCCACACAGATACGCAGTATTTT.